The clone carrying this TCR beta chain has ten or more counts. No antigen is known for it. The sample originates from a study of breast tumors, draining lymph nodes, adjacent tissues. Study-level results: Tumors had less TCR diversity than lymph nodes, more than nontumor tissue. Data only fit, rather than demonstrated, lymph node origin of most tumor T cells. Tumor and nontumor repertoires were significantly more similar in luminal-like than in basal-like breast cancer. The data were judged consistent with most tumor T cells coming from lymph node and expanding in tumor.

In TCRdb, the multiplex PCR reads were re-called with MiXCR into one record per CDR3 protein. The sample yields 85,000 to 130,000 distinct CDR3 sequences, around 21% seen once. The V end lost 3 bases, the J end lost 6 bases, and 14 bases lay between the germline ends. Germline V gene lookup returns CDR1 LNHDA and CDR2 SQIVND (reference sequence). The CDR3 spans 14 residues. The lymph nodes were axillary draining lymph nodes from breast cancer patients. The sequenced sample consisted of axillary lymph node tissue. This chain links TRBV19 with TRBJ1-2; TRBD1 is a possible D gene (6 bases). The clonotype was recovered from a female donor with breast cancer. Some clones in this sample may be carry-over from other donors' samples. The CDR3 sequence: CASSIWQGMDGYTF. CDR3 bases: TGTGCCAGTAGTATTTGGCAGGGGATGGATGGCTACACCTTC.